This T cell receptor beta chain was found in a study of blood T cell repertoires in COVID-19. Study summary: Specimens from acute and convalescent COVID-19 originated in the United States, Italy and Spain. T cells, B-cell-depleted T cells, or PBMCs supplied cDNA or gDNA.

Authors' processing steps: Amplification from reference gene primers served as the basis for estimated nucleated cell counts. Using immunoSEQ multiplex PCR, the repertoire was profiled, and TCRdb retains in-frame clones only, with some absent. D and trimming were read from the DNA, whereas the V and J calls and clone size are those reported in that table. The data show more than 250,000 clones, about 86% seen once. The receptor was isolated from a woman between 50 and 59 years old with acute or convalescent COVID-19. Material: peripheral blood.

CDR3 protein: CASSALPGLAKETQYF. CDR3 sequence (DNA): TGTGCCAGCAGTGCCCTACCGGGACTAGCGAAAGAGACCCAGTACTTC. This chain joins TRBV2 and TRBJ2-5, with 10 bases that match TRBD2. This CDR3 contains 16 residues. Germline CDR1 is SNHLY and CDR2 is FYNNEI. J was trimmed by 3 bases and V by 4 bases; bases with no gene match: 8.